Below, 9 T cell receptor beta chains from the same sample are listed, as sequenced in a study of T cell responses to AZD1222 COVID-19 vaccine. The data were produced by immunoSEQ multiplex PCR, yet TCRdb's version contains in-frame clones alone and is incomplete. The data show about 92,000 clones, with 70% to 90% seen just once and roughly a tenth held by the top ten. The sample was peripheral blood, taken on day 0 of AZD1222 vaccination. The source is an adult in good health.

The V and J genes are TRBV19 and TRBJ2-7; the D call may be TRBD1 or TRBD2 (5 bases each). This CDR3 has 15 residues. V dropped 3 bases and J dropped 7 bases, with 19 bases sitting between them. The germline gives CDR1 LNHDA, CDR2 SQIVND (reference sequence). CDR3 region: CASSIHRDGAEEQYF. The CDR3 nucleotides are TGTGCCAGTAGTATCCACCGGGACGGGGCCGAGGAGCAGTACTTC.

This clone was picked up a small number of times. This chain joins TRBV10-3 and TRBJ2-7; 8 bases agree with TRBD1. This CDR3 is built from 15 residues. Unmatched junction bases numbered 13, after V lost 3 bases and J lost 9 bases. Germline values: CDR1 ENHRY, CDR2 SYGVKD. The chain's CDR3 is CAISDQVDRGVGQYF. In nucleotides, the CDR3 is TGTGCCATCAGTGACCAGGTTGACAGGGGCGTGGGGCAGTACTTC.

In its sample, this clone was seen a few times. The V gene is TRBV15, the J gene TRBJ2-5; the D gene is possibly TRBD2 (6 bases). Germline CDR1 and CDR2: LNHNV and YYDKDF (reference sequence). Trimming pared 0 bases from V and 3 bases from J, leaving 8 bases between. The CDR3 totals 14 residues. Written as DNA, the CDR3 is TGTGCCACCAGCAGAGATAGCGGTAAAGAGACCCAGTACTTC. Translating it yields CATSRDSGKETQYF.

The CDR3 coding sequence is TGTGCCAGCACCTCCAGACAGGGGACCCATGGCTACACCTTC. Translating gives CASTSRQGTHGYTF. V usage is TRBV2 and J usage is TRBJ1-2; 8 bases fit TRBD1. After removal of 7 bases from V and 6 bases from J, the junction contained 10 bases not matched to a gene. Germline values: CDR1 SNHLY, CDR2 FYNNEI. The CDR3 is 14 amino acids.

The CDR3 is CASSLGQGNTEAFF. The CDR3 DNA reads TGTGCCAGCAGCCTCGGACAGGGGAACACTGAAGCTTTCTTT. The chain links TRBV7-2 to TRBJ1-1; TRBD1 aligns across 8 bases. CDR1 SGHTA and CDR2 FQGNSA come from the germline V gene. CDR3 length: 14 amino acids. V gave up 5 bases and J gave up 1 base; unmatched junction bases: 3. The complete variable domain, with remaining parts taken from reference TRBV7-2 and TRBJ1-1, reads GAGVSQSPSNKVTEKGKDVELRCDPISGHTALYWYRQSLGQGLEFLIYFQGNSAPDKSGLPSDRFSAERTGGSVSTLTIQRTQQEDSAVYLCASSLGQGNTEAFFGQGTRLTVV.

This CDR3 reads CASSQMDRGEGNEQFF. The DNA for the CDR3 is TGTGCCAGCTCACAAATGGACAGGGGTGAGGGCAATGAGCAGTTCTTC. This rearrangement joins TRBV18 to TRBJ2-1, with 9 positions matching TRBD1. Per the germline V gene, CDR1 is KGHSH and CDR2 is LQKENI. After removal of 4 bases from V and 6 bases from J, the junction contained 10 bases not matched to a gene. The CDR3 has 16 amino acids.

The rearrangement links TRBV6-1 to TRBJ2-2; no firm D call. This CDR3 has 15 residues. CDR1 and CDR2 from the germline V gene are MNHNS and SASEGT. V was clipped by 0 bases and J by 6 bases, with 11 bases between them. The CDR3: CASSEARVSSGELFF. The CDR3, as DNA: TGTGCCAGCAGTGAAGCCCGCGTTAGCTCCGGGGAGCTGTTTTTT.

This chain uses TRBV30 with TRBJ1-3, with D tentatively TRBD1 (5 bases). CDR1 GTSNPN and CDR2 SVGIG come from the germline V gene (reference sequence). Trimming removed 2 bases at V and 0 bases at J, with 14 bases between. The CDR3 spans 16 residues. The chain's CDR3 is CAWSRRGPDSGNTIYF. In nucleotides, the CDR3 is TGTGCCTGGAGTCGTCGGGGCCCTGACTCTGGAAACACCATATATTTT.

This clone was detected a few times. CDR3 nucleotide sequence: TGTGCCACGGGAGGCTACCTGAACACCGGGGAGCTGTTTTTT. Residues: CATGGYLNTGELFF. The V and J genes are TRBV25-1 and TRBJ2-2, with 7 bases fitting TRBD2. Trimming took 10 bases from V and 1 from J; bases not matched to a gene: 6. The CDR3 is 14 amino acids. From germline, CDR1 is MGHDK and CDR2 SYGVNS. Complete variable domain (other parts from reference TRBV25-1 and TRBJ2-2): EADIYQTPRYLVIGTGKKITLECSQTMGHDKMYWYQQDPGMELHLIHYSYGVNSTEKGDLSSESTVSRIRTEHFPLTLESARPSHTSQYLCATGGYLNTGELFFGEGSRLTVL.